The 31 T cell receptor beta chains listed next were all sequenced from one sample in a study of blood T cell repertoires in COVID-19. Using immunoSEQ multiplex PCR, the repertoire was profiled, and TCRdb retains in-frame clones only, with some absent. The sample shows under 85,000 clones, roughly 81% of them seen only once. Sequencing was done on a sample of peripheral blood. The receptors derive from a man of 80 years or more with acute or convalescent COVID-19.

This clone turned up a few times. The CDR3 reads CATSGSDILGHEQFF. In DNA, the CDR3 is TGTGCCACCAGTGGATCGGACATTTTAGGCCATGAGCAGTTCTTC. The genes are TRBV24-1 and TRBJ2-1; a weak D match, TRBD1 (5 bases). V was clipped by 5 bases and J by 8 bases, with 18 bases between them. Looked up from germline, CDR1 is KGHDR and CDR2 is SFDVKD. This CDR3 comprises 15 residues.

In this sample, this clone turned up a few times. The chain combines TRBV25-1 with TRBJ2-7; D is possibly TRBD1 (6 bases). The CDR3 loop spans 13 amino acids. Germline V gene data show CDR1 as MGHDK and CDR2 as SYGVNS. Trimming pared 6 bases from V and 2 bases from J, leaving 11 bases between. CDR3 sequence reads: CASRNRVTYEQYF. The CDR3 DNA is TGTGCCAGCAGAAACAGGGTAACCTACGAGCAGTACTTC.

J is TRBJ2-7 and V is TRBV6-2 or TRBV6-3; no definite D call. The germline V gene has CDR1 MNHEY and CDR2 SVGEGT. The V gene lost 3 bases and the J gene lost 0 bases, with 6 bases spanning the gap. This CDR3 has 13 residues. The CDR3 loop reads CASSYASSYEQYF. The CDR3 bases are TGTGCCAGCAGTTATGCGAGCTCCTACGAGCAGTACTTC.

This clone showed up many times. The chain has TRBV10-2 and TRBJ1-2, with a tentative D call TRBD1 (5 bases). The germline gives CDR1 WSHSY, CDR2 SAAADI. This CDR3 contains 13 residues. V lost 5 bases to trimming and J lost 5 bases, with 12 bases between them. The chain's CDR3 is CASSLGEGYGYTF. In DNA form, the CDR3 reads TGCGCCAGCAGTCTTGGGGAGGGGTATGGCTACACCTTC.

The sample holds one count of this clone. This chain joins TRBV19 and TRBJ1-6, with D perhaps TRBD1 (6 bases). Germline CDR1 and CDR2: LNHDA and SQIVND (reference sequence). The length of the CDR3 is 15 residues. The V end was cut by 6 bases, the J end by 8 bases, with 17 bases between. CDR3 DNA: TGTGCCAGTAGCACGCGAACAGGGACCTATTCACCCCTCCACTTT. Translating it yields CASSTRTGTYSPLHF.

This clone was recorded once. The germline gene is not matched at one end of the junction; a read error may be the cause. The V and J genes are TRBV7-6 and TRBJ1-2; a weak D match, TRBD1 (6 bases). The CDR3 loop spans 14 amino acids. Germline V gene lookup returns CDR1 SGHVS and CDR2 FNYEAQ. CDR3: CASRRRGGGYGYTF. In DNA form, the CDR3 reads TGCGCCAGCCGCCGGCGAGGGGGGGGGTATGGCTACACCTTC.

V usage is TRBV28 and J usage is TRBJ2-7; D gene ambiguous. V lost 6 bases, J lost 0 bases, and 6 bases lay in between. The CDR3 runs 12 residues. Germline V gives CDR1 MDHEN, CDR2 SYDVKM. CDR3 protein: CASRQASYEQYF. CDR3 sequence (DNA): TGTGCCAGCAGGCAAGCCTCCTACGAGCAGTACTTC.

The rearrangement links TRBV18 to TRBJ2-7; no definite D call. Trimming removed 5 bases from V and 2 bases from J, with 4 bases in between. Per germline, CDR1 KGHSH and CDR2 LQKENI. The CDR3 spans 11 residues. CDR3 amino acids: CASSSAYEQYF. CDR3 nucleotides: TGTGCCAGCTCATCTGCCTACGAGCAGTACTTC.

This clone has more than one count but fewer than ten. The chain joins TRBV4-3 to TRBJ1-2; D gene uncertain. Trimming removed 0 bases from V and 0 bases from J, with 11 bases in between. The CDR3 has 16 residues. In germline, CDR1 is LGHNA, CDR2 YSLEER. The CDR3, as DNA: TGCGCCAGCAGCCAAGATATAACAGCAGCTAACTATGGCTACACCTTC. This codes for CASSQDITAANYGYTF.

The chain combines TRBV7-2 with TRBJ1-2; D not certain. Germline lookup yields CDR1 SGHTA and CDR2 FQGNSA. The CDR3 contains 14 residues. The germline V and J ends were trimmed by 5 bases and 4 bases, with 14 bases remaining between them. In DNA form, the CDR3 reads TGTGCCAGCAGCGAAGGGAGGAGTCTCTATGGCTACACCTTC. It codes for CASSEGRSLYGYTF.

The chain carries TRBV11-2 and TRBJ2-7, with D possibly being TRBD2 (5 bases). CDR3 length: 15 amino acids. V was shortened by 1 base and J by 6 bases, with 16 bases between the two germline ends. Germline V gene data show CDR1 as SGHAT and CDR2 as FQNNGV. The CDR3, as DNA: TGTGCCAGCAGCTTAGGGCTGGGGAGAAGGACCGAGCAGTACTTC. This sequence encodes CASSLGLGRRTEQYF. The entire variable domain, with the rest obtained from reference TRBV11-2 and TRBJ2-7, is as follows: EAGVAQSPRYKIIEKRQSVAFWCNPISGHATLYWYQQILGQGPKLLIQFQNNGVVDDSQLPKDRFSAERLKGVDSTLKIQPAKLEDSAVYLCASSLGLGRRTEQYFGPGTRLTVT.

The CDR3 nucleotides are TGCGCCAGCAGCGCAGGATCTATAGCGATTGGGACAGATACGCAGTATTTT. This encodes CASSAGSIAIGTDTQYF. The chain uses TRBV5-1 and TRBJ2-3; D is perhaps TRBD2 (5 bases). V lost 4 bases and J 3 bases, leaving 21 bases between the germline ends. This CDR3 has 17 amino acids. CDR1 SGHRS and CDR2 YFSETQ come from the germline V gene.

This CDR3 is CASSLTGDQPQHF. DNA of the CDR3: TGTGCCAGCAGCCTAACCGGGGATCAGCCCCAGCATTTT. V and J are TRBV7-2 and TRBJ1-5; D gene ambiguous. Per germline, CDR1 SGHTA and CDR2 FQGNSA. This CDR3 has 13 amino acids. V dropped 5 bases and J dropped 5 bases, with 10 bases sitting between them.

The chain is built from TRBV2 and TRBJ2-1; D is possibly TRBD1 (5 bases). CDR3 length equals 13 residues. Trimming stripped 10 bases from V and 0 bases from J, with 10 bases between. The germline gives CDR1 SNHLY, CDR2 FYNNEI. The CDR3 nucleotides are TGTGCCATCGACAGACGCTCCTACAATGAGCAGTTCTTC. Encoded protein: CAIDRRSYNEQFF.

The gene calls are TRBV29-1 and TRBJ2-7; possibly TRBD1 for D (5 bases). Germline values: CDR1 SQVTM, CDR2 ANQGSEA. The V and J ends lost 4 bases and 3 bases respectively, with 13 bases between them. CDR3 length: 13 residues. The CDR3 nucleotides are TGCAGCGTTGGTGACAGCCTTAACTACGAGCAGTACTTC. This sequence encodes CSVGDSLNYEQYF.

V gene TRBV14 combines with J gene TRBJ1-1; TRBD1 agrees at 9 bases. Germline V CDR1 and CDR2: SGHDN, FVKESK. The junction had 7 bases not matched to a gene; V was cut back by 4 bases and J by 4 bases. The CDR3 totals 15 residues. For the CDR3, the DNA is TGTGCCAGCAGCCGGCAGGGACAGGGTGGCACTGAAGCTTTCTTT. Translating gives CASSRQGQGGTEAFF.

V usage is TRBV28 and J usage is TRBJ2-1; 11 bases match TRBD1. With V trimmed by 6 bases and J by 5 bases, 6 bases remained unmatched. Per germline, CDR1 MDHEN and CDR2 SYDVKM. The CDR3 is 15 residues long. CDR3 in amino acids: CASSPGTGGHNEQFF. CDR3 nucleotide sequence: TGTGCCAGCAGCCCCGGGACAGGGGGTCACAATGAGCAGTTCTTC.

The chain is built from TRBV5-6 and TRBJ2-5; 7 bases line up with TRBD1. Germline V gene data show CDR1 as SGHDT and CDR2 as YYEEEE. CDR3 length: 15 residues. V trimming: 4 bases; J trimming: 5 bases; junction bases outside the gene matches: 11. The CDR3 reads CASSGSTGLGETQYF. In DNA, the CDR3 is TGTGCCAGCAGCGGATCGACAGGGCTAGGGGAGACCCAGTACTTC.

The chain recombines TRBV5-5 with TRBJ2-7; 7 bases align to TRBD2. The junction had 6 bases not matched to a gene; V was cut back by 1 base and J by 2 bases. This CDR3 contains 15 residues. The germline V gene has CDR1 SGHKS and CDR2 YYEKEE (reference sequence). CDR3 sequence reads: CASSLFAGEAYEQYF. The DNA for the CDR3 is TGTGCCAGCAGCTTGTTTGCGGGAGAGGCCTACGAGCAGTACTTC. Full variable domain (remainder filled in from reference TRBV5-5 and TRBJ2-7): DAGVTQSPTHLIKTRGQQVTLRCSPISGHKSVSWYQQVLGQGPQFIFQYYEKEERGRGNFPDRFSARQFPNYSSELNVNALLLGDSALYLCASSLFAGEAYEQYFGPGTRLTVT.

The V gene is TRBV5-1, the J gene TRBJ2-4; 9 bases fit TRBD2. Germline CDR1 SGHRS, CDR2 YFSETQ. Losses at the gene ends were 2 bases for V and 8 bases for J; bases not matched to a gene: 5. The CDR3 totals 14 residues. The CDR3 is CASSFSGSNDIQYF. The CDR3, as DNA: TGCGCCAGCAGCTTTAGCGGGAGTAACGACATTCAGTACTTC.

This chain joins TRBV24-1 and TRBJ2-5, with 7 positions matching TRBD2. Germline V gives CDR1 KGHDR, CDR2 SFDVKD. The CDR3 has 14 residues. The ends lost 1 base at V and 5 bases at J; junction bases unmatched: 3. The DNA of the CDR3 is TGTGCCACCAGTGATTTTGCGGGAGCGGAGACCCAGTACTTC. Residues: CATSDFAGAETQYF.

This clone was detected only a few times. The CDR3 DNA reads as TGTGCCAGCATCGAATCAGGGACTAGCGGAGCCTACGAGCAGTACTTC. Protein: CASIESGTSGAYEQYF. The chain employs TRBV25-1 and TRBJ2-7; TRBD2 agrees at 11 bases. The CDR3 extends over 16 amino acids. Germline V gene lookup returns CDR1 MGHDK and CDR2 SYGVNS. V was clipped by 7 bases and J by 2 bases; unmatched bases: 10.

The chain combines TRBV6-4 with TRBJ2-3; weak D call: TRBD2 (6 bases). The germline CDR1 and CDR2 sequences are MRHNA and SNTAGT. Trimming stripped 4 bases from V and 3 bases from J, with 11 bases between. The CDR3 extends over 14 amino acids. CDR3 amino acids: CASSAEGTTDTQYF. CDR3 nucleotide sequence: TGTGCCAGCAGTGCCGAGGGGACTACAGATACGCAGTATTTT.

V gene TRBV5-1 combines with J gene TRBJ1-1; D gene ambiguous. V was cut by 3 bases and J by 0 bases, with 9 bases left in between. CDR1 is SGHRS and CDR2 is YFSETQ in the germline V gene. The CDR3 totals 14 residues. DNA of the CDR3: TGCGCCAGCAGCTCAGAACAGTTGAACACTGAAGCTTTCTTT. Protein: CASSSEQLNTEAFF. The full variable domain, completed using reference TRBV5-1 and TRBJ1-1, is KAGVTQTPRYLIKTRGQQVTLSCSPISGHRSVSWYQQTPGQGLQFLFEYFSETQRNKGNFPGRFSGRQFSNSRSEMNVSTLELGDSALYLCASSSEQLNTEAFFGQGTRLTVV.

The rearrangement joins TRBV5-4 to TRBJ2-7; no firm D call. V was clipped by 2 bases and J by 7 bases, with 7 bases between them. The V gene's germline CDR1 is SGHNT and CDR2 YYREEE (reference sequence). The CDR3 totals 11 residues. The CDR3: CASSFEREQYF. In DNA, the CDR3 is TGTGCCAGCAGCTTCGAGCGTGAGCAGTACTTC.

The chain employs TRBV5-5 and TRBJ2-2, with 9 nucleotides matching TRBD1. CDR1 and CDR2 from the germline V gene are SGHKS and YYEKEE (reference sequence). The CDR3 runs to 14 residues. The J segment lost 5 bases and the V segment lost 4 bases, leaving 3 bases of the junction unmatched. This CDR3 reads CASSMTGGTGELFF. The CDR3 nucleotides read TGTGCCAGCAGCATGACAGGGGGAACCGGGGAGCTGTTTTTT.

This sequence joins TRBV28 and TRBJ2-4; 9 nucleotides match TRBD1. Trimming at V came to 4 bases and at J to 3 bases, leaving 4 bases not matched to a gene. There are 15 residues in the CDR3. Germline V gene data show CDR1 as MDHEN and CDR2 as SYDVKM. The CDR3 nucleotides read TGTGCCAGCAGTTCGGCGGGACAGGGCAAAAACATTCAGTACTTC. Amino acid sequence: CASSSAGQGKNIQYF.

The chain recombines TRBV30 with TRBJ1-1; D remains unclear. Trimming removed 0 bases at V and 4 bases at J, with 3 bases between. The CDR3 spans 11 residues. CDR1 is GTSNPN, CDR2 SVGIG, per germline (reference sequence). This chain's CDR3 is CAWSVLTEAFF. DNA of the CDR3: TGTGCCTGGAGTGTACTCACTGAAGCTTTCTTT.

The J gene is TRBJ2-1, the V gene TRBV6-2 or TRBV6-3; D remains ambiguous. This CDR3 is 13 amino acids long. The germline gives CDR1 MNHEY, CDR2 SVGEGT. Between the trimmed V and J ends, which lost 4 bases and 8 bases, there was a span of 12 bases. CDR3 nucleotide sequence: TGTGCCAGCAGTTCCCAACGACGGGATGAGCAGTTCTTC. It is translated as CASSSQRRDEQFF.

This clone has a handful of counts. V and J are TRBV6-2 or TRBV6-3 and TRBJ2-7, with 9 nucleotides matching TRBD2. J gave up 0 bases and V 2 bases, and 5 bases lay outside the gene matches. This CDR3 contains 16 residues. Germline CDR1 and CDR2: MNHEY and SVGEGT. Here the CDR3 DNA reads TGTGCCAGCAGTTACGCGGCGGGGGGGGTCTCCTACGAGCAGTACTTC. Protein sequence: CASSYAAGGVSYEQYF.

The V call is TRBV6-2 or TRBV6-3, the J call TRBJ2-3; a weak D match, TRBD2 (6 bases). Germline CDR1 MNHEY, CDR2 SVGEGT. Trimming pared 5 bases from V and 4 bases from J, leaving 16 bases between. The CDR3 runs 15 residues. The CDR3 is CASSRGGLLADTQYF. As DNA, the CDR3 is TGTGCCAGCAGTCGCGGAGGGCTACTCGCAGATACGCAGTATTTT.